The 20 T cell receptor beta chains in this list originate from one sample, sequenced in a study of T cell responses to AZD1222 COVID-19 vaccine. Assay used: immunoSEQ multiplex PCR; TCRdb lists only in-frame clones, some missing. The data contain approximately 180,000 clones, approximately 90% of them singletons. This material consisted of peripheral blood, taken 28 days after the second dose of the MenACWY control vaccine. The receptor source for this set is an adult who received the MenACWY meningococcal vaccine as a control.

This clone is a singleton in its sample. The CDR3 DNA is TGTGCCAGCAGTTCGCCCGGTCAGCCCCAGCATTTT. Residues: CASSSPGQPQHF. The V gene is TRBV28, the J gene TRBJ1-5; D uncertain. Trimming stripped 4 bases from V and 6 bases from J, with 7 bases between. The CDR3 runs to 12 residues. The V gene's germline CDR1 is MDHEN and CDR2 SYDVKM.

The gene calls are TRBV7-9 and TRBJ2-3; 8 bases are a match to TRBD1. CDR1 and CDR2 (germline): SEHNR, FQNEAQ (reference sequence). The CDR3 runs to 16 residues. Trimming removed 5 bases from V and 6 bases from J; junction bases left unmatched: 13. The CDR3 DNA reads TGTGCCAGCAGCCCGCAGGGGGCCGCCGGTGCGGATACGCAGTATTTT. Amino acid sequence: CASSPQGAAGADTQYF.

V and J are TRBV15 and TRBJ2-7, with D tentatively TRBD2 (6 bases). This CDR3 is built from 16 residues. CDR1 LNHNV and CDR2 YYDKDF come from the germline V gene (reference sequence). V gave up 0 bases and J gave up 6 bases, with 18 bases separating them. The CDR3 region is CATSRDPRTPGGEQYF. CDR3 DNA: TGTGCCACCAGCAGAGATCCTCGGACACCCGGGGGCGAGCAGTACTTC.

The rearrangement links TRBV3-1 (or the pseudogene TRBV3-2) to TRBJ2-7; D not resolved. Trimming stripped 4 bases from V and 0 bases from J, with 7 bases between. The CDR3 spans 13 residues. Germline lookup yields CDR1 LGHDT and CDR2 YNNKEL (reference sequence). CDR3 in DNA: TGTGCCAGCAGCCTTCAGAGCTCCTACGAGCAGTACTTC. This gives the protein CASSLQSSYEQYF.

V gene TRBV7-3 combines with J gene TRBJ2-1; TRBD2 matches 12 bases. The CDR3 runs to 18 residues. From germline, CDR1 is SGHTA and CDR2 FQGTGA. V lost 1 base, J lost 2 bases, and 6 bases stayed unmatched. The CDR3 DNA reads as TGTGCCAGCAGCTTAAGGGGACTAGCGGGTTACACCTACAATGAGCAGTTCTTC. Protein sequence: CASSLRGLAGYTYNEQFF.

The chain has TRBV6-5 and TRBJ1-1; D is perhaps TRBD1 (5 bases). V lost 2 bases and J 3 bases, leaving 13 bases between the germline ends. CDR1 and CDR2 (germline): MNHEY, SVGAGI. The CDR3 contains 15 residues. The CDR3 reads CASSYDRGRYTEAFF. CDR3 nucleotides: TGTGCCAGCAGTTACGATCGGGGACGATACACTGAAGCTTTCTTT.

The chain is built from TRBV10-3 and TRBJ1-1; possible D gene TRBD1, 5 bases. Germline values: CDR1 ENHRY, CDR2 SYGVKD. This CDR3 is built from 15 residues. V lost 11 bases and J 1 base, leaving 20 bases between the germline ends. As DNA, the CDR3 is TGTGCCTCTCAAATGGGAGGGGAGGCGAACACTGAAGCTTTCTTT. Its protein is CASQMGGEANTEAFF.

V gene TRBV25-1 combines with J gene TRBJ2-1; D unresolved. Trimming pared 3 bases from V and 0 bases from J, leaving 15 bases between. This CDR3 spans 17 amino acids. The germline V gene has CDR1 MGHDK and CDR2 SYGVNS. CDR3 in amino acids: CASSDPRTVSSYNEQFF. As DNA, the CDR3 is TGTGCCAGCAGTGACCCCCGGACGGTGAGCTCCTACAATGAGCAGTTCTTC. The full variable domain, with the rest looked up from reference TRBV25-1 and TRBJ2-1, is EADIYQTPRYLVIGTGKKITLECSQTMGHDKMYWYQQDPGMELHLIHYSYGVNSTEKGDLSSESTVSRIRTEHFPLTLESARPSHTSQYLCASSDPRTVSSYNEQFFGPGTRLTVL.

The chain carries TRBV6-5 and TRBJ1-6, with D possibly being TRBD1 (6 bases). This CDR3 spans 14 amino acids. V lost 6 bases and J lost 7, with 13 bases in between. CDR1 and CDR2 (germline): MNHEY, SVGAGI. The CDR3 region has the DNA TGTGCCAGCAGCCTGGACAGCACCAATTCACCCCTCCACTTT. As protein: CASSLDSTNSPLHF.

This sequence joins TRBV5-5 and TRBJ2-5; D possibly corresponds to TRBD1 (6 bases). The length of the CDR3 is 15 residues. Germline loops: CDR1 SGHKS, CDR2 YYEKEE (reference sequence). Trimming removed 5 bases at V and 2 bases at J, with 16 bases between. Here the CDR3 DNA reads TGTGCCAGCAGAAAGACAGGACGGTTACAAGAGACCCAGTACTTC. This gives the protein CASRKTGRLQETQYF.

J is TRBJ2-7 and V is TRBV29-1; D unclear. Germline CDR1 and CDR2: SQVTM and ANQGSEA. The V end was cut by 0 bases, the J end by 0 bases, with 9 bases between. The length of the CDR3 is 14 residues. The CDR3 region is CSVEDQNTSYEQYF. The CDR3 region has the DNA TGCAGCGTTGAAGATCAGAACACCTCCTACGAGCAGTACTTC.

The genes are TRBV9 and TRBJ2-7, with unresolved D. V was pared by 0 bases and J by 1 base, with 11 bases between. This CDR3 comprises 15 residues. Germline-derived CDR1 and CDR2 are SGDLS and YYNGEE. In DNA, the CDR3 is TGTGCCAGCAGCGTAGGGCGAGACCCTTCCTACGAGCAGTACTTC. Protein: CASSVGRDPSYEQYF.

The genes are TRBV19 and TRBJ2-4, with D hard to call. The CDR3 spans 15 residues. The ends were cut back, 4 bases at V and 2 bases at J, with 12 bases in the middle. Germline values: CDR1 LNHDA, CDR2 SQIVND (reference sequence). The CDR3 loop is CASSSSGRTKNIQYF. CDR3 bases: TGTGCCAGTAGTAGTTCGGGTAGGACCAAAAACATTCAGTACTTC. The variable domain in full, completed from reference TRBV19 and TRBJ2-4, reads DGGITQSPKYLFRKEGQNVTLSCEQNLNHDAMYWYRQDPGQGLRLIYYSQIVNDFQKGDIAEGYSVSREKKESFPLTVTSAQKNPTAFYLCASSSSGRTKNIQYFGAGTRLSVL.

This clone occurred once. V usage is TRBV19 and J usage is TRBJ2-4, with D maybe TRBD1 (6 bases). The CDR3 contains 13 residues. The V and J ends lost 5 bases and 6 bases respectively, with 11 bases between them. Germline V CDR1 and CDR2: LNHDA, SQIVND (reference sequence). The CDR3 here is CASSYREANIQYF. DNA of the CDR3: TGTGCCAGTAGTTACAGGGAAGCAAACATTCAGTACTTC.

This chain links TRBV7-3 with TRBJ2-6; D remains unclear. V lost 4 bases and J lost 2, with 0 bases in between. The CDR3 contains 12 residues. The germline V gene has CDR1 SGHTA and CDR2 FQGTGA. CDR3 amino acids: CASSSGANVLTF. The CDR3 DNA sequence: TGTGCCAGCAGCTCTGGGGCCAACGTCCTGACTTTC.

As DNA, the CDR3 is TGTGCCAGCAATTTTATCGTCGGGACACAAAGCAATCAGCCCCAGCATTTT. This codes for CASNFIVGTQSNQPQHF. The chain has TRBV28 and TRBJ1-5; perhaps TRBD1 as D (6 bases). This CDR3 comprises 17 residues. V lost 7 bases and J lost 1, with 20 bases in between. Germline V gene sequence: CDR1 MDHEN, CDR2 SYDVKM.

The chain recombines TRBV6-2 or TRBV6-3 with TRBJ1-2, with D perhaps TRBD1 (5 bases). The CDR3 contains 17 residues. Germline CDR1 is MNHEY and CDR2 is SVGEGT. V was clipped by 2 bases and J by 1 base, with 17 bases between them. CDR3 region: CASSYGGGRTYNYGYTF. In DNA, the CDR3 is TGTGCCAGCAGTTACGGTGGGGGACGGACCTATAACTATGGCTACACCTTC.

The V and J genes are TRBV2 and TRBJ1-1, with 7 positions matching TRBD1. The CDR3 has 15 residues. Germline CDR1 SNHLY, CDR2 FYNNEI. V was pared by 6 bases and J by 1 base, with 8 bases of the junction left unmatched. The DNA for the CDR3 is TGTGCCAGCAGGACAGGGTTTTGGGCGAACACTGAAGCTTTCTTT. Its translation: CASRTGFWANTEAFF.

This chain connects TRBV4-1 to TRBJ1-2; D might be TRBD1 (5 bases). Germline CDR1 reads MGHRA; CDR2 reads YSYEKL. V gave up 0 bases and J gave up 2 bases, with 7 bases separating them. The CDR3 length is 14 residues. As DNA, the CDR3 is TGCGCCAGCAGCCAAGACGGGGCCAACTATGGCTACACCTTC. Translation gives CASSQDGANYGYTF.

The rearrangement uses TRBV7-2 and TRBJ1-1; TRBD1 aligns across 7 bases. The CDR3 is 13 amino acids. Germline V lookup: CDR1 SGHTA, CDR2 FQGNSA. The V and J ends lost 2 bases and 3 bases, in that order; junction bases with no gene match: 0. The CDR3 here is CASSLQGDTEAFF. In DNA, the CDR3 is TGTGCCAGCAGCTTACAGGGGGACACTGAAGCTTTCTTT. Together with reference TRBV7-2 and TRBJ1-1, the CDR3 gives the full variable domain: GAGVSQSPSNKVTEKGKDVELRCDPISGHTALYWYRQSLGQGLEFLIYFQGNSAPDKSGLPSDRFSAERTGGSVSTLTIQRTQQEDSAVYLCASSLQGDTEAFFGQGTRLTVV.